Described below is a single T cell receptor beta chain sequence and its context. When the RNA was reverse transcribed, random hexamers were used with an input of roughly 0.5 to 1 ug. TCRdb passed the immunoSEQ multiplex PCR reads through MiXCR, listing each CDR3 protein once. The repertoire consists of approximately 65,000 distinct CDR3 sequences, with approximately 92% occurring once and the leading ten covering approximately 0.21%. This entry comes from a study of CD8 T cells in Susac syndrome. The junction had 8 bases not matched to a gene; V was cut back by 5 bases and J by 2 bases. Germline lookup yields CDR1 SGHTA and CDR2 FQGNSA. This CDR3 is built from 17 residues. The sequenced target, TCR beta, came from blood CD8+ and CD4+ T cells. Through negative isolation, CD4+ and CD8+ T cells were obtained, while TEMRA cells were enriched using FACS.

The rearrangement joins TRBV7-2 to TRBJ2-2, with 10 bases that match TRBD2. The source is a human donor in good health. The sequenced sample was CD8+ T cells from PBMCs. CDR3 sequence reads: CASSPEAGGVNTGELFF. The CDR3 nucleotides read TGTGCCAGCAGCCCTGAAGCGGGGGGGGTTAACACCGGGGAGCTGTTTTTT.